One sample yielded the 14 T cell receptor beta chains listed below, sequenced in a study of shared clonotypes between healthy human individuals. TCRdb's copy holds only in-frame clones and misses some; the assay was immunoSEQ multiplex PCR. The sample has about 2.1 million clones, approximately 94% seen once. Naive CD8 cells lacked CD45RO, underwent positive selection for CCR7 and left out terminally differentiated effector memory CD45RA+ cells. Sequences were obtained from naive CD8+ T cells from PBMCs. Every receptor here comes from a man aged 18 to 29 in good health. Some clones in this sample may be carry-over from other donors' samples.

Notes on this clone: Other DNA sequences in the same sample also yield this CDR3. The chain is built from TRBV4-3 and TRBJ2-1, with D perhaps assigned TRBD1 or TRBD2 (5 bases each). This CDR3 region has 16 residues. In germline, CDR1 is LGHNA, CDR2 YSLEER. Between the trimmed V and J ends, which lost 0 bases and 0 bases, there was a span of 9 bases. CDR3 in DNA: TGCGCCAGCAGCCAAGACTGGGGGAGCTCCTACAATGAGCAGTTCTTC. Translated, it gives CASSQDWGSSYNEQFF.

This chain links TRBV6-5 with TRBJ1-1; D ambiguous. The V gene lost 2 bases and the J gene lost 3 bases, with 10 bases spanning the gap. CDR1 and CDR2 from the germline V gene are MNHEY and SVGAGI. The CDR3 is 14 residues long. CDR3 region: CASSYGEPYTEAFF. In nucleotides, the CDR3 is TGTGCCAGCAGTTACGGGGAGCCATACACTGAAGCTTTCTTT.

The chain links TRBV28 to TRBJ2-7, with 7 nucleotides matching TRBD1. The ends lost 2 bases at V and 2 bases at J; junction bases unmatched: 6. This CDR3 spans 15 amino acids. Germline V gene data show CDR1 as MDHEN and CDR2 as SYDVKM. In nucleotides, the CDR3 is TGTGCCAGCAGTTTACGAACAGGGGTGACCTACGAGCAGTACTTC. Encoded protein: CASSLRTGVTYEQYF.

The gene calls are TRBV28 and TRBJ1-2; D uncertain. V lost 4 bases and J lost 3, with 12 bases in between. CDR1 and CDR2 from the germline V gene are MDHEN and SYDVKM. The CDR3 is made up of 14 amino acids. CDR3 nucleotide sequence: TGTGCCAGCAGTTCCCCTCGACGGCACTATGGCTACACCTTC. Protein: CASSSPRRHYGYTF.

The chain carries TRBV10-3 and TRBJ2-5; TRBD2 matches 7 bases. The ends lost 3 bases at V and 4 bases at J; junction bases unmatched: 2. The CDR3 loop spans 13 amino acids. From germline, CDR1 is ENHRY and CDR2 SYGVKD. The CDR3 loop reads CAISDPGGETQYF. Here the CDR3 DNA reads TGTGCCATCAGTGACCCGGGGGGAGAGACCCAGTACTTC.

The rearrangement uses TRBV28 and TRBJ1-3; TRBD1 agrees at 7 bases. The V gene end was trimmed by 5 bases and the J gene end by 0 bases; junction bases not matched to a gene: 13. CDR1 is MDHEN, CDR2 SYDVKM, per germline. The CDR3 runs 18 residues. CDR3 nucleotide sequence: TGTGCCAGCAGTACACCGACCCTGACAGGGAACTCTGGAAACACCATATATTTT. Translating gives CASSTPTLTGNSGNTIYF.

The chain uses TRBV7-9 and TRBJ2-3, with TRBD1 identical over 8 bases. J was trimmed by 4 bases and V by 4 bases; bases with no gene match: 10. Germline V gene data show CDR1 as SEHNR and CDR2 as FQNEAQ (reference sequence). The length of the CDR3 is 16 residues. The CDR3 DNA sequence: TGTGCCAGCAGCTCCGGTGACAGGGGTTACCCAGATACGCAGTATTTT. Translating gives CASSSGDRGYPDTQYF.

The chain recombines TRBV27 with TRBJ2-3, with D hard to call. The CDR3 is 14 amino acids. Germline V gives CDR1 MNHEY, CDR2 SMNVEV (reference sequence). V was trimmed by 8 bases and J by 2 bases, leaving 14 bases between them. CDR3 residues: CASQRLYHTDTQYF. The DNA for the CDR3 is TGTGCCAGCCAACGACTGTACCACACAGATACGCAGTATTTT.

This clone was observed a few times. V gene TRBV19 combines with J gene TRBJ2-2; 10 nucleotides match TRBD1. V was clipped by 1 base and J by 6 bases; unmatched bases: 2. CDR3 size: 15 residues. Germline V CDR1 and CDR2: LNHDA, SQIVND (reference sequence). Here the CDR3 reads CASSIAGTGAGELFF. The CDR3 DNA reads as TGTGCCAGTAGTATAGCCGGGACAGGGGCCGGGGAGCTGTTTTTT.

This chain links TRBV27 with TRBJ2-1; the D gene is possibly TRBD1 (5 bases). The V end lost 2 bases, the J end lost 7 bases, and 12 bases lay between the germline ends. CDR1 and CDR2 (germline): MNHEY, SMNVEV (reference sequence). CDR3 length: 14 residues. CDR3 nucleotide sequence: TGTGCCAGCAGTTTAGAGTGGGGCTTGAATGAGCAGTTCTTC. Its protein product is CASSLEWGLNEQFF.

As to this clone: This sample also contains other DNA sequences that code for the same CDR3. The V call is TRBV9, the J call TRBJ2-7; 10 nucleotides match TRBD2. Germline assignment: CDR1 SGDLS and CDR2 YYNGEE. Trimming removed 3 bases from V and 3 bases from J; junction bases left unmatched: 3. The CDR3 is 14 residues long. The CDR3 DNA reads TGTGCCAGCAGCGCTAGCGGGAGCGGCTACGAGCAGTACTTC. Protein product: CASSASGSGYEQYF.

Concerning this clone: The same CDR3 also results from other DNA sequences found in this sample. The chain is built from TRBV12-5 and TRBJ2-2; D unresolved. Germline CDR1 reads LGHNT; CDR2 reads FRNRAP. The CDR3 has 12 amino acids. V lost 6 bases and J lost 5, with 7 bases in between. Here the CDR3 reads CASGSETGELFF. In nucleotides, the CDR3 is TGTGCTAGTGGGTCGGAGACCGGGGAGCTGTTTTTT.

The V gene is TRBV15, the J gene TRBJ1-2, with a weak D call TRBD1 (5 bases). Looked up from germline, CDR1 is LNHNV and CDR2 is YYDKDF (reference sequence). The CDR3 runs 18 residues. With 0 bases removed from V and 8 bases from J, the gap between germline ends came to 25 bases. DNA for the CDR3: TGTGCCACCAGCAGAGATTGGATGGTAGGGGAAACTGGGAAGGGCTACACCTTC. It specifies CATSRDWMVGETGKGYTF.

This clone has just one count. The chain has TRBV7-9 and TRBJ2-7; D call uncertain. The germline V gene encodes CDR1 SEHNR and CDR2 FQNEAQ (reference sequence). The ends were cut back, 4 bases at V and 2 bases at J, with 15 bases in the middle. The length of the CDR3 is 15 residues. CDR3 in amino acids: CASSSPPSGPYEQYF. The CDR3 nucleotides read TGTGCCAGCAGCTCCCCACCGTCGGGCCCCTACGAGCAGTACTTC.